The 8 T cell receptor beta chains below come from one sample, sequenced in a study of OX40 agonist ivuxolimab in advanced cancers. Data came from immunoSEQ multiplex PCR; TCRdb stores just in-frame clones and leaves some out. The table lists under 95,000 clones, around 86% of them singletons. This material consisted of CD4+ or CD8+ T cells sorted from blood, taken in a trial of the OX40 agonist ivuxolimab. Every receptor here comes from an adult with an advanced solid tumor such as melanoma, head and neck, liver or kidney cancer.

This rearrangement joins TRBV6-5 to TRBJ2-4, with a tentative D call TRBD1 (8 bases). This CDR3 contains 15 residues. Per germline, CDR1 MNHEY and CDR2 SVGAGI. The V and J ends lost 2 bases and 3 bases respectively, with 11 bases between them. The CDR3 loop is CASSYTGGGKNIQYF. CDR3 DNA sequence: TGTGCCAGCAGTTACACAGGGGGGGGCAAAAACATTCAGTACTTC.

This rearrangement joins TRBV18 to TRBJ2-1; TRBD1 might be the D (5 bases). Germline loops: CDR1 KGHSH, CDR2 LQKENI. Between the trimmed V and J ends, which lost 6 bases and 6 bases, there was a span of 12 bases. This CDR3 is built from 13 residues. The CDR3 sequence: CASSAAQGNEQFF. In nucleotides, the CDR3 is TGTGCCAGCTCGGCGGCGCAGGGCAATGAGCAGTTCTTC. Complete variable domain (other parts from reference TRBV18 and TRBJ2-1): NAGVMQNPRHLVRRRGQEARLRCSPMKGHSHVYWYRQLPEEGLKFMVYLQKENIIDESGMPKERFSAEFPKEGPSILRIQQVVRGDSAAYFCASSAAQGNEQFFGPGTRLTVL.

This clone was counted a few times. The gene calls are TRBV6-6 and TRBJ2-7; TRBD1 matches 7 bases. Per the germline V gene, CDR1 is MNHNY and CDR2 is SVGAGI (reference sequence). J lost 9 bases, V lost 8 bases, and 16 bases had no gene match. The CDR3 sequence is 14 residues long. CDR3 sequence: CASRQDRQKGGQYF. The CDR3 DNA reads TGTGCCAGCCGGCAGGACAGGCAAAAAGGAGGGCAGTACTTC.

The V gene is TRBV5-4, the J gene TRBJ2-5; D is possibly TRBD2 (5 bases). Germline CDR1 is SGHNT and CDR2 is YYREEE (reference sequence). The V end was cut by 3 bases, the J end by 0 bases, with 9 bases between. This CDR3 spans 14 amino acids. The chain's CDR3 is CASSSGMNQETQYF. The DNA of the CDR3 is TGTGCCAGCAGCTCCGGGATGAACCAAGAGACCCAGTACTTC.

The rearrangement uses TRBV6-5 and TRBJ2-7; D perhaps matches TRBD1 (5 bases). Germline CDR1 is MNHEY and CDR2 is SVGAGI. This CDR3 is 14 amino acids long. V shed 5 bases and J shed 3 bases, with 14 bases lying between them. CDR3 nucleotide sequence: TGTGCCAGCAGTGCAGGGTTAAGGTACTACGAGCAGTACTTC. Translation gives CASSAGLRYYEQYF.

This chain links TRBV27 with TRBJ2-7, with 15 bases identical to TRBD2. CDR1 and CDR2 from the germline V gene are MNHEY and SMNVEV (reference sequence). The trim removed 6 bases at V and 5 bases at J, leaving 5 bases unmatched. The length of the CDR3 is 15 residues. The CDR3 DNA follows: TGTGCCAGCAGCGGGACTAGCGGGGGGTATAACGAGCAGTACTTC. Translated: CASSGTSGGYNEQYF.

The chain couples TRBV27 to TRBJ1-6, with 10 bases lining up with TRBD1. The V gene's germline CDR1 is MNHEY and CDR2 SMNVEV (reference sequence). V was clipped by 4 bases and J by 14 bases; unmatched bases: 5. This CDR3 has 13 amino acids. DNA for the CDR3: TGTGCCAGCAGTTCCCGGACAGGGGGGGCCCTCCACTTT. It specifies CASSSRTGGALHF.

This clone occurred once. The chain joins TRBV11-2 to TRBJ2-3; D might be TRBD1 or TRBD2, each matching 6 bases. There are 15 residues in the CDR3. CDR1 and CDR2 from the germline V gene are SGHAT and FQNNGV. Trimming shortened V by 3 bases and J by 4 bases, and 14 bases separated the two germline ends. CDR3 sequence reads: CASSFVGGLADTQYF. The CDR3 DNA reads as TGTGCCAGCAGCTTTGTGGGGGGCCTCGCAGATACGCAGTATTTT. The full variable domain, completed using reference TRBV11-2 and TRBJ2-3, is EAGVAQSPRYKIIEKRQSVAFWCNPISGHATLYWYQQILGQGPKLLIQFQNNGVVDDSQLPKDRFSAERLKGVDSTLKIQPAKLEDSAVYLCASSFVGGLADTQYFGPGTRLTVL.